The source of this T cell receptor beta chain is a study of cytomegalovirus exposure and HLA in healthy donors. Germline V gives CDR1 SGDLS, CDR2 YYNGEE. The CDR3 has 16 amino acids. J gave up 6 bases and V 1 base, and 9 bases lay outside the gene matches. The PCR used 60 Vbeta and 13 Jbeta primers. Using immunoSEQ multiplex PCR, the repertoire was profiled, and TCRdb retains in-frame clones only, with some absent. The sample yields about 210,000 clones, around 79% seen once. Sequencing was performed on PBMCs. The source of this sequence is a male donor in good health and CMV-seronegative. The rearrangement uses TRBV9 and TRBJ2-4; 8 bases are shared with TRBD1. CDR3 loop: CASSVSFQGAGNIQYF. CDR3 DNA: TGTGCCAGCAGCGTATCATTTCAGGGGGCAGGAAACATTCAGTACTTC.